This is a list of T cell receptor beta chains from one sample in a study of blood T cell repertoires in COVID-19. Measured with immunoSEQ multiplex PCR; TCRdb has only the in-frame clones, and not every one. The table has around 150,000 clones, just under 80% seen once; the top ten hold 14%. Sequenced: peripheral blood. These receptors were taken from a woman of 80 years or more with acute or convalescent COVID-19. Each CDR3 is given with its conserved first and last residue. The D gene is left open where the match is weak. A clone size is listed for some rows: how often the clone was seen (once, few, many), or a class if it is expanded.

V	size	D	J	DNA	CDR3
TRBV6-5	-	TRBD1	TRBJ1-1	TGTGCCAGCAGTCCGGACAGGGCCACTGAAGCTTTCTTT	CASSPDRATEAFF
TRBV30	once	-	TRBJ1-6	TGTGCCTGGAGTGTAGGCAGGGGAAATTCACCCCTCCACTTT	CAWSVGRGNSPLHF
TRBV5-1	-	-	TRBJ2-5	TGCGCCAGCAGCGTGGGCGGAGGAGAGACCCAGTACTTC	CASSVGGGETQYF
TRBV28	-	-	TRBJ1-5	TGTGCCAGCAGTTCTACCGGGACACCGAATAGCAATCAGCCCCAGCATTTT	CASSSTGTPNSNQPQHF
TRBV5-1	-	TRBD2	TRBJ2-5	TGCGCCAGCAGCTCAGGCTTGACTAGCGGGAAAGAGACCCAGTACTTC	CASSSGLTSGKETQYF
TRBV27	once	TRBD2	TRBJ2-7	TGTGCCAGCAGTTTCGGACTAGCGGGAGGGCTTGAGCAGTACTTC	CASSFGLAGGLEQYF
TRBV10-2	-	-	TRBJ1-1	TGCGCCAGCAGTGAGATCGCAGGGAATTATTTCTTT	CASSEIAGNYFF
TRBV5-1	-	-	TRBJ2-5	TGCGCCAGCAGCGTCTCCGGGACTTTTCAAGAGACCCAGTACTTC	CASSVSGTFQETQYF
TRBV7-9	few	-	TRBJ1-1	TGTGCCAGCAGACCGGAGGGAGGAGGAGCTTTCTTT	CASRPEGGGAFF
TRBV27	-	TRBD1	TRBJ1-4	TGTGCCAGCAGGGGGACAGGGAATGAAAAACTGTTTTTT	CASRGTGNEKLFF
TRBV4-1	-	-	TRBJ1-2	TGCGCCAGCAGCCAAGAGGGGCAGAGCTATGGCTACACCTTC	CASSQEGQSYGYTF
TRBV5-1	-	-	TRBJ1-1	TGCGCCAGCAGCTTGACGGGTAACACTGAAGCTTTCTTT	CASSLTGNTEAFF
TRBV19	-	TRBD1	TRBJ1-4	TGTGCCAGTAGTACCGGGACAGGGGGGCATGAAAAACTGTTTTTT	CASSTGTGGHEKLFF
TRBV18	-	TRBD2	TRBJ2-2	TGTGCCAGCTCACCTCTAGCGGCTAGCACCGGGGAGCTGTTTTTT	CASSPLAASTGELFF
TRBV19	-	TRBD1	TRBJ1-5	TGTGCCAGCCGAACAGGGGGAATAGCGAGCAATCAGCCCCAGCATTTT	CASRTGGIASNQPQHF
TRBV27	-	-	TRBJ1-5	TGTGCCAGCAGACCCGGAGGGAGTAGCAATCAGCCCCAGCATTTT	CASRPGGSSNQPQHF
TRBV5-1	-	TRBD1	TRBJ1-6	TGCGCCAGCAGACCCGGGACAGGGGGTTCACCCCTCCACTTT	CASRPGTGGSPLHF
TRBV18	-	TRBD1	TRBJ2-7	TGTGCCAGCTCACGGGACAGGGGCTACGAGCAGTACTTC	CASSRDRGYEQYF
TRBV5-4	-	TRBD1	TRBJ1-1	TGTGCCAGCCCTGACGGACAGGGTGGTACTGAAGCTTTCTTT	CASPDGQGGTEAFF
TRBV18	few	-	TRBJ1-1	TGTGCCAGCTCACAGAAGATCCTCCCCGGGGAAGCTTTCTTT	CASSQKILPGEAFF
TRBV5-1	few	-	TRBJ1-2	TGCGCCAGCAGCTTGGCAGGACCGGGGTATGGCTACACCTTC	CASSLAGPGYGYTF
TRBV5-6	-	TRBD1	TRBJ2-1	TGTGCCAGCAGCTTGCTGGGACAGGGGGCATCGGAGCAGTTCTTC	CASSLLGQGASEQFF